The 21 T cell receptor beta chains listed next were all sequenced from one sample in a study of cytomegalovirus exposure and HLA in healthy donors. PCR employed 60 Vbeta and 13 Jbeta primers. Generated by immunoSEQ multiplex PCR, the TCRdb table keeps only in-frame clones and is missing some. Among 85,000 to 120,000 clones listed, 77% were seen once. The sample taken for sequencing was PBMCs. The source of these receptors is a male donor in good health and CMV-seropositive.

The chain has TRBV5-6 and TRBJ2-3; D might be TRBD2 (6 bases). The germline V and J ends were trimmed by 1 base and 3 bases, with 12 bases remaining between them. Germline-derived CDR1 and CDR2 are SGHDT and YYEEEE. The CDR3 length is 15 residues. As DNA, the CDR3 is TGTGCCAGCAGCTTGACCCGCGGGGTAACAGATACGCAGTATTTT. Amino acid sequence: CASSLTRGVTDTQYF.

The chain couples TRBV29-1 to TRBJ2-3, with 10 bases identical to TRBD1. The CDR3 runs 15 residues. Per the germline V gene, CDR1 is SQVTM and CDR2 is ANQGSEA. V shed 6 bases and J 3 bases; nucleotides not matched to a gene: 9. CDR3 bases: TGCAGCGTGTCCGGGACAGGGGTGGGAACAGATACGCAGTATTTT. This gives the protein CSVSGTGVGTDTQYF.

The chain combines TRBV5-1 with TRBJ1-1; maybe TRBD1 (6 bases). Germline lookup yields CDR1 SGHRS and CDR2 YFSETQ. The CDR3 runs to 14 residues. V gave up 1 base and J gave up 7 bases, with 14 bases separating them. The CDR3 nucleotides read TGCGCCAGCAGCTTGATCGGGGGGCCTGGTGAAGCTTTCTTT. Its translation: CASSLIGGPGEAFF.

This chain uses TRBV10-3 with TRBJ2-3; D gene ambiguous. CDR1 is ENHRY, CDR2 SYGVKD, per germline. This CDR3 comprises 12 residues. Trimming cost V 0 bases and J 6 bases, with 4 bases left between them. The CDR3 loop reads CAISESYDTQYF. The CDR3 DNA reads TGTGCCATCAGTGAGTCCTACGATACGCAGTATTTT.

This clone has only a few counts. The rearrangement uses TRBV21-1 and TRBJ2-7; the table's D gene call, TRBD2, was not cross checked with the DNA. TRBV21-1 is termed a pseudogene. The CDR3 runs 16 residues. The CDR3 protein is CASSKEDRAESYEQYF. CDR3 in DNA: TGTGCCAGCAGCAAAGAGGATAGAGCGGAGTCCTACGAGCAGTACTTC.

CDR3 residues: CASSLEGTGFKKLFF. DNA of the CDR3: TGTGCCAGCAGCTTAGAGGGGACAGGTTTCAAAAAACTGTTTTTT. The rearrangement links TRBV7-8 to TRBJ1-4; 8 bases match TRBD1. Losses at the gene ends were 1 base for V and 9 bases for J; bases not matched to a gene: 7. This CDR3 contains 15 residues. Germline-derived CDR1 and CDR2 are SGHVS and FQNEAQ.

The chain combines TRBV11-3 with TRBJ2-4; D is possibly TRBD2 (6 bases). Germline CDR1 reads SGHNT; CDR2 reads YENEEA. The ends were cut back, 3 bases at V and 9 bases at J, with 12 bases in the middle. The CDR3 totals 13 residues. CDR3 DNA sequence: TGTGCCAGCAGCTTGGGTGGGGGAGGCATTCAGTACTTC. Translated: CASSLGGGGIQYF.

The CDR3 DNA reads as TGTGCCAGCTGTCGACAGGGTGGAGAGACCCAGTACTTC. Amino acids: CASCRQGGETQYF. The chain uses TRBV2 and TRBJ2-5, with 7 bases that match TRBD1. This CDR3 spans 13 amino acids. With 8 bases clipped from V and 4 bases from J, the junction kept 7 bases outside the gene matches. Germline loops: CDR1 SNHLY, CDR2 FYNNEI.

Comments on this clone: The junction shows a germline mismatch at one end, possibly a read error. This chain joins TRBV11-2 and TRBJ2-6; D possibly corresponds to TRBD1 (5 bases). There are 15 residues in the CDR3. The germline V gene encodes CDR1 SGHAT and CDR2 FQNNGV. CDR3 loop: CASSSARAGANGLTF. In nucleotides, the CDR3 is TGTGCCAGCAGCTCAGCCCGGGCTGGGGCCAACGGCCTGACTTTC.

This clone showed up just once. The chain uses TRBV25-1 and TRBJ2-5, with no clear D. The germline V and J ends were trimmed by 4 bases and 5 bases, with 5 bases remaining between them. This CDR3 is 11 amino acids long. Germline assignment: CDR1 MGHDK and CDR2 SYGVNS. The chain's CDR3 is CASSASETQYF. CDR3 sequence (DNA): TGTGCCAGCAGTGCGAGTGAGACCCAGTACTTC.

This chain uses TRBV15 with TRBJ1-5; no definite D call. V was pared by 0 bases and J by 0 bases, with 9 bases between. The CDR3 is made up of 16 amino acids. Germline V gene sequence: CDR1 LNHNV, CDR2 YYDKDF (reference sequence). CDR3 sequence: CATSREGRHSNQPQHF. CDR3 bases: TGTGCCACCAGCAGAGAGGGCAGACATAGCAATCAGCCCCAGCATTTT. Supplemented by reference TRBV15 and TRBJ1-5, the full variable domain reads DAMVIQNPRYQVTQFGKPVTLSCSQTLNHNVMYWYQQKSSQAPKLLFHYYDKDFNNEADTPDNFQSRRPNTSFCFLDIRSPGLGDTAMYLCATSREGRHSNQPQHFGDGTRLSIL.

The rearrangement links TRBV5-6 to TRBJ1-3, with D uncertain. This CDR3 has 12 amino acids. From germline, CDR1 is SGHDT and CDR2 YYEEEE. V was pared by 0 bases and J by 7 bases, with 5 bases between. Written as DNA, the CDR3 is TGTGCCAGCAGCTTGGGTCGGAACACCATATATTTT. Protein product: CASSLGRNTIYF.

The V and J genes are TRBV19 and TRBJ1-1, with a tentative D call TRBD1 (6 bases). V shed 7 bases and J shed 4 bases, with 19 bases lying between them. CDR1 is LNHDA and CDR2 is SQIVND in the germline V gene (reference sequence). This CDR3 is built from 15 residues. The CDR3 protein is CASTVGGGWGTEAFF. The CDR3, as DNA: TGTGCCAGTACCGTGGGGGGGGGCTGGGGCACTGAAGCTTTCTTT.

The chain links TRBV5-4 to TRBJ1-1, with D tentatively TRBD1 (5 bases). Germline CDR1 SGHNT, CDR2 YYREEE (reference sequence). The CDR3 loop spans 15 amino acids. V was clipped by 0 bases and J by 5 bases, with 14 bases between them. The CDR3, as DNA: TGTGCCAGCAGCTTGGCGCGGGGGAGCGGGACTGAAGCTTTCTTT. Translating gives CASSLARGSGTEAFF.

For the CDR3, the DNA is TGTGCCAGCAATGACCGGGACAGGTCTTACAATGAGCAGTTCTTC. Protein sequence: CASNDRDRSYNEQFF. This chain connects TRBV2 to TRBJ2-1, with 8 bases aligning to TRBD1. The CDR3 runs 15 residues. The junction had 9 bases not matched to a gene; V was cut back by 7 bases and J by 4 bases. Germline V gene sequence: CDR1 SNHLY, CDR2 FYNNEI.

This chain uses TRBV28 with TRBJ1-5; weak D call: TRBD1 (6 bases). The V gene's germline CDR1 is MDHEN and CDR2 SYDVKM. The CDR3 has 14 amino acids. Trimming pared 5 bases from V and 5 bases from J, leaving 13 bases between. CDR3 sequence: CASSRTDPYQPQHF. Written as DNA, the CDR3 is TGTGCCAGCAGTCGGACAGACCCGTATCAGCCCCAGCATTTT.

V gene TRBV6-1 combines with J gene TRBJ2-5; D is unresolved. The germline V gene encodes CDR1 MNHNS and CDR2 SASEGT. CDR3 length: 12 residues. The ends were cut back, 3 bases at V and 5 bases at J, with 7 bases in the middle. The CDR3: CASSELRETQYF. The CDR3 nucleotides read TGTGCCAGCAGTGAGCTGAGGGAGACCCAGTACTTC.

The chain employs TRBV27 and TRBJ2-5; 7 bases align to TRBD2. Germline loops: CDR1 MNHEY, CDR2 SMNVEV (reference sequence). The CDR3 extends over 15 amino acids. J was trimmed by 5 bases and V by 7 bases; bases with no gene match: 13. CDR3: CASTPLAGVRETQYF. CDR3 sequence (DNA): TGTGCCAGCACCCCGCTCGCGGGAGTGCGGGAGACCCAGTACTTC.

The chain is built from TRBV30 and TRBJ2-1; 8 positions agree with TRBD1. Trimming at V came to 2 bases and at J to 8 bases, leaving 8 bases not matched to a gene. The germline V gene has CDR1 GTSNPN and CDR2 SVGIG (reference sequence). This CDR3 comprises 14 residues. CDR3 sequence (DNA): TGTGCCTGGAGTTCACAGGGGGTAATTCATGAGCAGTTCTTC. The encoded protein is CAWSSQGVIHEQFF.

The chain recombines TRBV6-6 with TRBJ2-7; 7 bases are a match to TRBD1. The CDR3 has 12 residues. Germline V lookup: CDR1 MNHNY, CDR2 SVGAGI (reference sequence). Unmatched junction bases numbered 2, after V lost 8 bases and J lost 1 base. Written as DNA, the CDR3 is TGTGCCAGCTGGGGACAGTCCTACGAGCAGTACTTC. Amino acids: CASWGQSYEQYF.

CDR3 sequence: CSVAAPLQGPSSYEQYF. CDR3 nucleotides: TGCAGCGTTGCCGCTCCCCTACAGGGGCCAAGCTCCTACGAGCAGTACTTC. This sequence joins TRBV29-1 and TRBJ2-7; 7 nucleotides agree with TRBD1. V shed 4 bases and J 0 bases; nucleotides not matched to a gene: 15. The V gene's germline CDR1 is SQVTM and CDR2 ANQGSEA. The CDR3 is made up of 17 amino acids.